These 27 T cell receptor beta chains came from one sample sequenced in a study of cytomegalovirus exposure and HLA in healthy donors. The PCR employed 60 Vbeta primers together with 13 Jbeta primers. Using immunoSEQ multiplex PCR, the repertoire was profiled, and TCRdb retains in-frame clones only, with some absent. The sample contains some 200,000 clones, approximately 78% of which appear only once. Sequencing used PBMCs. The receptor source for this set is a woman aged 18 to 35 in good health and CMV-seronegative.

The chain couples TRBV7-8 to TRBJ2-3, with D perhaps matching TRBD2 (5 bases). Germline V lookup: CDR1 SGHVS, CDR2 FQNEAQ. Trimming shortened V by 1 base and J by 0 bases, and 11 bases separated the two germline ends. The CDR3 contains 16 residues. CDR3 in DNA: TGTGCCAGCAGCTTAGGGGTAGCGTCTAGCACAGATACGCAGTATTTT. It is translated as CASSLGVASSTDTQYF.

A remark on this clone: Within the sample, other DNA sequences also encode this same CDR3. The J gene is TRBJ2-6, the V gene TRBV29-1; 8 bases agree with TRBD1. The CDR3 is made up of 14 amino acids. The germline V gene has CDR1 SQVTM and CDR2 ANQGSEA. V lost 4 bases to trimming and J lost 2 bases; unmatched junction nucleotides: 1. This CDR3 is CSVGTGTGANVLTF. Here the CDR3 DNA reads TGCAGCGTTGGGACAGGGACTGGGGCCAACGTCCTGACTTTC.

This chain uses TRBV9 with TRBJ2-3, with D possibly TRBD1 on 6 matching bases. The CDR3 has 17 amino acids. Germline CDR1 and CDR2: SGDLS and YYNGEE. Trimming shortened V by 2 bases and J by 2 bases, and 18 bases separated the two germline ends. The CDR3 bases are TGTGCCAGCAGCGTCCCCAGGGGATCGATTAACACAGATACGCAGTATTTT. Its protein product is CASSVPRGSINTDTQYF.

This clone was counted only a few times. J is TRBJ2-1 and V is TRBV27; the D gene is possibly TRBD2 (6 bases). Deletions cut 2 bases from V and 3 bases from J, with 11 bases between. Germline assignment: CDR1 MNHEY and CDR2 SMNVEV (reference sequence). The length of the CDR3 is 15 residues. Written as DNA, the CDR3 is TGTGCCAGCAGTTTAAACAGCGGGTTCTACAATGAGCAGTTCTTC. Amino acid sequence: CASSLNSGFYNEQFF.

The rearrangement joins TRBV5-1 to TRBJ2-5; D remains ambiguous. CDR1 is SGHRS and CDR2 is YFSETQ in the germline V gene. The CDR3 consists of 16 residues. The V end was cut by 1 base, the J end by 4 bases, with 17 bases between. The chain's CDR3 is CASSLPTVGIGETQYF. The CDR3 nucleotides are TGCGCCAGCAGCTTGCCCACAGTCGGCATCGGAGAGACCCAGTACTTC.

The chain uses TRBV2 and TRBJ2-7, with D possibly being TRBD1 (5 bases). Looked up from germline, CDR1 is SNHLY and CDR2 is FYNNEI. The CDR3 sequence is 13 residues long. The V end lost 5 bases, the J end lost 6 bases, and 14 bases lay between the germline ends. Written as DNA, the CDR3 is TGTGCCAGCAGTAAGCTACAGGTTTCCGAGCAGTACTTC. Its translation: CASSKLQVSEQYF.

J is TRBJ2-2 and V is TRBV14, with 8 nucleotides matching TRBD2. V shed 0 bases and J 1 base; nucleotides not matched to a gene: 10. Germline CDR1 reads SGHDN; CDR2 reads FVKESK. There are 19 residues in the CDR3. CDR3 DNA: TGTGCCAGCAGCCAAGAGGTGGGTGCGAGCGGGGGGAACACCGGGGAGCTGTTTTTT. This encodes CASSQEVGASGGNTGELFF.

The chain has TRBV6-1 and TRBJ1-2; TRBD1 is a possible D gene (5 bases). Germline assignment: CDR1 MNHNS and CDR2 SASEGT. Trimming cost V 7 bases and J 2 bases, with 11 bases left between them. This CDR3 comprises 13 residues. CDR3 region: CASNPQANYGYTF. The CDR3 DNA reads TGTGCCAGCAACCCACAGGCAAACTATGGCTACACCTTC.

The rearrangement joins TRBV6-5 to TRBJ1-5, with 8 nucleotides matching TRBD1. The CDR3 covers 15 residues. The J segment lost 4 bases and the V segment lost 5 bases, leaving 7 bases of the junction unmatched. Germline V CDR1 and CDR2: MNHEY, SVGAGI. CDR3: CASSLTGEGNQPQHF. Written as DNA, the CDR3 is TGTGCCAGCAGTCTGACAGGGGAAGGTAATCAGCCCCAGCATTTT.

CDR3 in DNA: TGTGCCAGCAGTCCATGGACAGGGGCCACCGGGGAGCTGTTTTTT. Its protein product is CASSPWTGATGELFF. This chain uses TRBV6-5 with TRBJ2-2; 9 nucleotides match TRBD1. CDR3 length equals 15 residues. Germline lookup yields CDR1 MNHEY and CDR2 SVGAGI. V was pared by 5 bases and J by 4 bases, with 5 bases of the junction left unmatched.

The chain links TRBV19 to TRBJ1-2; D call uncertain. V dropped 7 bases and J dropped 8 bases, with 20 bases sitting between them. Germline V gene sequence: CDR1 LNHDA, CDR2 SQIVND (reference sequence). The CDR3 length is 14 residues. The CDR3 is CASTLTREGGGYTF. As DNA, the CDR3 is TGTGCCAGTACCCTGACGAGAGAAGGAGGGGGCTACACCTTC.

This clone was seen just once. CDR3 amino acids: CASSQEPRGADTQYF. In DNA, the CDR3 is TGTGCCAGCAGCCAAGAACCCAGGGGTGCAGATACGCAGTATTTT. The chain carries TRBV4-2 and TRBJ2-3, with D possibly TRBD1 on 6 matching bases. Germline loops: CDR1 LGHNA, CDR2 YNFKEQ. Trimming cost V 0 bases and J 4 bases, with 11 bases left between them. The CDR3 consists of 15 residues.

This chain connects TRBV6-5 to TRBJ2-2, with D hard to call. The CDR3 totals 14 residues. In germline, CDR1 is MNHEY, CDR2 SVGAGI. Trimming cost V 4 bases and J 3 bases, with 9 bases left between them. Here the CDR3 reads CASSWVGDTGELFF. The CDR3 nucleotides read TGTGCCAGCAGTTGGGTCGGAGACACCGGGGAGCTGTTTTTT.

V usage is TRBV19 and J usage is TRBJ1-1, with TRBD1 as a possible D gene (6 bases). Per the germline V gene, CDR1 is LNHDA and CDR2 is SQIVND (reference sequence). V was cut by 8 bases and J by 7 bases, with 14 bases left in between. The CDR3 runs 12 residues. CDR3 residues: CASADRLSEAFF. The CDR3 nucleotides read TGTGCCAGTGCGGACAGACTCAGTGAAGCTTTCTTT.

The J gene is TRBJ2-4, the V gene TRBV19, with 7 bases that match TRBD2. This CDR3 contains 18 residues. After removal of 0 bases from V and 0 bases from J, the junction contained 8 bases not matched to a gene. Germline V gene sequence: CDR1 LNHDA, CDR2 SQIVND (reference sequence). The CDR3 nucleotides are TGTGCCAGTAGTATAGAGAGGGAGGGCCCCTTAGCCAAAAACATTCAGTACTTC. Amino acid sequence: CASSIEREGPLAKNIQYF.

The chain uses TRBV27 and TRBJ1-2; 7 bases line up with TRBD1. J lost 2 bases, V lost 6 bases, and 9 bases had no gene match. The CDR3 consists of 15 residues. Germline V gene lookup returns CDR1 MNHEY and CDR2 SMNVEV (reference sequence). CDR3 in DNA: TGTGCCAGCAGGATGACAGGGCGGAACAACTATGGCTACACCTTC. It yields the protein CASRMTGRNNYGYTF.

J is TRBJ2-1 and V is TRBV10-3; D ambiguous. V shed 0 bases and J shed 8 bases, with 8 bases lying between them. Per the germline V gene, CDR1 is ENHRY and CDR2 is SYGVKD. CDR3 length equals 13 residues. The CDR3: CAISESEDHEQFF. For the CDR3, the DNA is TGTGCCATCAGTGAGTCCGAGGATCATGAGCAGTTCTTC.

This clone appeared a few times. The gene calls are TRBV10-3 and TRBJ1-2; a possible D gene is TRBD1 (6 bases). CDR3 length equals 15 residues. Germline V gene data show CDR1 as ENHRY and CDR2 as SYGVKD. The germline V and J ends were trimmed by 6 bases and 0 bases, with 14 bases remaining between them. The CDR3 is CAIRIDRSANYGYTF. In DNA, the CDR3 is TGTGCCATCAGGATAGACAGGAGTGCTAACTATGGCTACACCTTC.

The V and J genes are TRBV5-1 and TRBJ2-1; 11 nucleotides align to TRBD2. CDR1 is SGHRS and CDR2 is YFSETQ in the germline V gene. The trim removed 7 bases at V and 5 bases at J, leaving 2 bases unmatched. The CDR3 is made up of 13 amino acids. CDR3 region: CASGTSGHNEQFF. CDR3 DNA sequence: TGCGCCAGCGGGACTAGCGGACACAATGAGCAGTTCTTC.

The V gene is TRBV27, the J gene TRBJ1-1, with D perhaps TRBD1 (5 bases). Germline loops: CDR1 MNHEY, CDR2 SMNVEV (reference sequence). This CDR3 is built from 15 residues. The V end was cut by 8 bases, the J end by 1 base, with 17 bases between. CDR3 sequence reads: CASSSFGQPNTEAFF. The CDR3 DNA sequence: TGTGCCAGCTCGTCATTTGGACAACCGAACACTGAAGCTTTCTTT.

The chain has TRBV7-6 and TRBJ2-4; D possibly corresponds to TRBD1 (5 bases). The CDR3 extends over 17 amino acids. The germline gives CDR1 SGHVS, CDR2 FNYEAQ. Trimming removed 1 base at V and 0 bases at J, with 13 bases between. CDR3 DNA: TGTGCCAGCAGCTTAGGAAGGGGAAATCTAGCCAAAAACATTCAGTACTTC. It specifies CASSLGRGNLAKNIQYF. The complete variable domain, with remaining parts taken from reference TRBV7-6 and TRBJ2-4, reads GAGVSQSPRYKVTKRGQDVALRCDPISGHVSLYWYRQALGQGPEFLTYFNYEAQQDKSGLPNDRFSAERPEGSISTLTIQRTEQRDSAMYRCASSLGRGNLAKNIQYFGAGTRLSVL.

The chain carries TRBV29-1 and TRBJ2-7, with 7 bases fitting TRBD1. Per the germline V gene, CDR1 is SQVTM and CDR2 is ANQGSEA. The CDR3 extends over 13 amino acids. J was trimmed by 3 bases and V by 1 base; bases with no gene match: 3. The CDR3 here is CSVEVGDSYEQYF. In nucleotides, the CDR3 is TGCAGCGTTGAAGTTGGGGACAGCTACGAGCAGTACTTC.

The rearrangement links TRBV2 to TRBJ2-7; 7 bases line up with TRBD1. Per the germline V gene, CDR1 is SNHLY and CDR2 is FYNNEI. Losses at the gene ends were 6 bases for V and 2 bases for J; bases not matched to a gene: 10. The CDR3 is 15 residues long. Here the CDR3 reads CASRADRDGAYEQYF. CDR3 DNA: TGTGCCAGCAGGGCCGACAGGGACGGGGCCTACGAGCAGTACTTC.

The CDR3 protein is CASSSPLMWTGKGNTIYF. CDR3 nucleotides: TGTGCCAGCAGCTCTCCCCTTATGTGGACAGGGAAGGGGAACACCATATATTTT. The rearrangement joins TRBV9 to TRBJ1-3; 8 positions match TRBD1. The V gene's germline CDR1 is SGDLS and CDR2 YYNGEE. CDR3 size: 18 residues. Trimming took 4 bases from V and 7 from J; bases not matched to a gene: 19.

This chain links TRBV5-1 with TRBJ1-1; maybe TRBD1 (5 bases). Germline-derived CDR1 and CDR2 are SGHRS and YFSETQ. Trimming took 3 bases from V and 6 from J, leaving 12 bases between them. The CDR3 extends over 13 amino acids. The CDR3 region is CASSWEQDSEAFF. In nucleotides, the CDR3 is TGCGCCAGCAGCTGGGAACAGGATTCTGAAGCTTTCTTT.

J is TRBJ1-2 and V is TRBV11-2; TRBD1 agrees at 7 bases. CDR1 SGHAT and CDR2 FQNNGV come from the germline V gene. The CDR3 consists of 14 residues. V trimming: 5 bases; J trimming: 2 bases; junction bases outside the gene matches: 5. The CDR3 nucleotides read TGTGCCAGCAGCCCCCAGGGGGGAAACTATGGCTACACCTTC. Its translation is CASSPQGGNYGYTF.

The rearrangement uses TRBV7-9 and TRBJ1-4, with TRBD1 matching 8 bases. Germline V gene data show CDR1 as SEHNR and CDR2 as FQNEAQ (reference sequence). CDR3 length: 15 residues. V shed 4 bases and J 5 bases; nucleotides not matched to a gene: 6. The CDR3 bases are TGTGCCAGCAGCTCCCAGGGGGCGGGGAATGAAAAACTGTTTTTT. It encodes CASSSQGAGNEKLFF.